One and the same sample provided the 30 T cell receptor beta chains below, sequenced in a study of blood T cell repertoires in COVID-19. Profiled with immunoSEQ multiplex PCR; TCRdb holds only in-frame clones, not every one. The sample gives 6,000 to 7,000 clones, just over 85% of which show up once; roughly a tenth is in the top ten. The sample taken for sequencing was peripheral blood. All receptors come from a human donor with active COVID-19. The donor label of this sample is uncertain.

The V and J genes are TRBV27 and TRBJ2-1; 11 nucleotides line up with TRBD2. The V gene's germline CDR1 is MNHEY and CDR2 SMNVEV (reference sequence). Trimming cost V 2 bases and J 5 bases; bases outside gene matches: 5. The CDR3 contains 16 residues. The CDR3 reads CASSLRVAGGNNEQFF. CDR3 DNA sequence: TGTGCCAGCAGTTTACGGGTAGCGGGGGGGAACAATGAGCAGTTCTTC.

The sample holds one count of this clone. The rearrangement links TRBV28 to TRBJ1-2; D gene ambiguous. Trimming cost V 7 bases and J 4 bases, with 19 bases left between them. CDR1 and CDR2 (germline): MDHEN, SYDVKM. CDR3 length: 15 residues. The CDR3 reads CASTYDPSRGYGYTF. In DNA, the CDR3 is TGTGCCAGCACCTACGACCCTTCTCGAGGCTATGGCTACACCTTC.

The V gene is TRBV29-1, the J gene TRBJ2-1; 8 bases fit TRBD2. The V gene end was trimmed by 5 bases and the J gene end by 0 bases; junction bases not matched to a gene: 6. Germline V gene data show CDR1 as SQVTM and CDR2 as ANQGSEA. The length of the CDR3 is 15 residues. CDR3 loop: CSVPFSGTSYNEQFF. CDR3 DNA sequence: TGCAGCGTTCCATTTAGCGGGACCTCCTACAATGAGCAGTTCTTC.

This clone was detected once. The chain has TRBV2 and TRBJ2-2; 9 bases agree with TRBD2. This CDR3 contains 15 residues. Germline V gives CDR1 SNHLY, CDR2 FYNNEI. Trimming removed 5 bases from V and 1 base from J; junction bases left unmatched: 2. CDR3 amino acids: CASSRLAVNTGELFF. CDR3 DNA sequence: TGTGCCAGCAGTCGACTAGCGGTGAACACCGGGGAGCTGTTTTTT.

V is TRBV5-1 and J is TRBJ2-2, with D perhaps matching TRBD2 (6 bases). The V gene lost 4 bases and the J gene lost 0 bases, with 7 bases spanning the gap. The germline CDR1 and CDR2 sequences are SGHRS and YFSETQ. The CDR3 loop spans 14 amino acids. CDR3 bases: TGCGCCAGCAGCGGGGGGTCGAACACCGGGGAGCTGTTTTTT. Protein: CASSGGSNTGELFF.

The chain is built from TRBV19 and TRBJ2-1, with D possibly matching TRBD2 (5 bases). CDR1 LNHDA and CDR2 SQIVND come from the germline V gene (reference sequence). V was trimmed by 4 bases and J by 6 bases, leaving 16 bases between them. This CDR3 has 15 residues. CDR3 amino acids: CASSSSSRGPNEQFF. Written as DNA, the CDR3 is TGTGCCAGTAGTAGTAGCTCCCGCGGGCCCAATGAGCAGTTCTTC.

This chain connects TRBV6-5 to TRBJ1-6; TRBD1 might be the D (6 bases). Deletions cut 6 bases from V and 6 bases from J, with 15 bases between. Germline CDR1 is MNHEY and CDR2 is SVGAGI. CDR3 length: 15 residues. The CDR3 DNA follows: TGTGCCAGCAGCTCGAATTCGGACAGTAATTCACCCCTCCACTTT. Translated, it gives CASSSNSDSNSPLHF.

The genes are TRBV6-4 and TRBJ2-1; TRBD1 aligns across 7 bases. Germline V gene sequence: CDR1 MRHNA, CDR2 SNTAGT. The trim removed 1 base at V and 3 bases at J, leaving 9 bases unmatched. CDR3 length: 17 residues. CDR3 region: CASSDFRDSIHYNEQFF. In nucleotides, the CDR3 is TGTGCCAGCAGTGACTTCCGGGACAGCATACACTACAATGAGCAGTTCTTC.

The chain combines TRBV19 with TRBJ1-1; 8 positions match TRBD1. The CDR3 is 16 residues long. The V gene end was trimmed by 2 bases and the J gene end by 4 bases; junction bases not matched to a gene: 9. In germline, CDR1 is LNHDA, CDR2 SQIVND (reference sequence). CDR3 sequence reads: CASSIRRGQRGTEAFF. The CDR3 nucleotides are TGTGCCAGTAGTATACGCAGGGGGCAGAGGGGCACTGAAGCTTTCTTT.

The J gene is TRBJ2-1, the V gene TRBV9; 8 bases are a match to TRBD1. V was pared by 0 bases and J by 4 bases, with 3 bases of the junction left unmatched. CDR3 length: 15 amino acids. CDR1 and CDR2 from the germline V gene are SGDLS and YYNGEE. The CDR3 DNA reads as TGTGCCAGCAGCGTAGGGACAGGGTCATACAATGAGCAGTTCTTC. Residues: CASSVGTGSYNEQFF.

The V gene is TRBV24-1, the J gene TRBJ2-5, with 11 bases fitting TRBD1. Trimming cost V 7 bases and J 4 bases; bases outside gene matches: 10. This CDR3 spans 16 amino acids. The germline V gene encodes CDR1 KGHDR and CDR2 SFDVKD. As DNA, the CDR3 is TGTGCCACCAGCGACAGCGGACAGGGGGCTCGAGAGACCCAGTACTTC. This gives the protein CATSDSGQGARETQYF.

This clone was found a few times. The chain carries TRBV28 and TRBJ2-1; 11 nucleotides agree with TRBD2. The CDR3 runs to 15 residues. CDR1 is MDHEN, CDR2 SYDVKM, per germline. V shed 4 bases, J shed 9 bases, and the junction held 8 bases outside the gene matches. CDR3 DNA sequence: TGTGCCAGCAGTTCCTCACTAGCGGGAGTCACTGAGCAGTTCTTC. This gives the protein CASSSSLAGVTEQFF.

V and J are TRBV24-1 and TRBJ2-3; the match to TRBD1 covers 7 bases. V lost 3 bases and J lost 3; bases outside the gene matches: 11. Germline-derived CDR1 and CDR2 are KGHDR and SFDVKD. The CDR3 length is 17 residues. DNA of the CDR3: TGTGCCACCAGTGATACAGGGGCAAGTTCGAGGACAGATACGCAGTATTTT. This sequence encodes CATSDTGASSRTDTQYF.

CDR3 DNA: TGTGCCAGCTCAACTCGGACAGGGACCGGGGCCAACGTCCTGACTTTC. Translation gives CASSTRTGTGANVLTF. The rearrangement joins TRBV18 to TRBJ2-6; TRBD1 matches at 8 bases. The J segment lost 4 bases and the V segment lost 5 bases, leaving 7 bases of the junction unmatched. Germline V gene sequence: CDR1 KGHSH, CDR2 LQKENI. The CDR3 is 16 residues long.

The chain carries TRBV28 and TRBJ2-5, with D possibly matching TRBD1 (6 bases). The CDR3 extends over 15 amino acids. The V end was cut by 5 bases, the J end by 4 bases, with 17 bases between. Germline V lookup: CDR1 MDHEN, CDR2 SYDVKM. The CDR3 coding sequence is TGTGCCAGCAGTCTCGGTCTGGGCAGGGGAGAGACCCAGTACTTC. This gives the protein CASSLGLGRGETQYF. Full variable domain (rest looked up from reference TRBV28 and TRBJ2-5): DVKVTQSSRYLVKRTGEKVFLECVQDMDHENMFWYRQDPGLGLRLIYFSYDVKMKEKGDIPEGYSVSREKKERFSLILESASTNQTSMYLCASSLGLGRGETQYFGPGTRLLVL.

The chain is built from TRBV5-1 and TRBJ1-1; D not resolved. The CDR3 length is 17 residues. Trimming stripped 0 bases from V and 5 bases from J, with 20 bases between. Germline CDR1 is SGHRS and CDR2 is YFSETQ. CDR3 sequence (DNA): TGCGCCAGCAGCTTGGCTACGGGGTCCGATGTTGGGACTGAAGCTTTCTTT. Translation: CASSLATGSDVGTEAFF.

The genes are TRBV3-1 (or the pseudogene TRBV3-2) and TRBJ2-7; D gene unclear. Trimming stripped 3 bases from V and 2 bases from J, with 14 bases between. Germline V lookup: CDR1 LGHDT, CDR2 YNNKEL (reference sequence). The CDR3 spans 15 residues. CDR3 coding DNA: TGTGCCAGCAGCCATTCTGGAGATCGTACCTACGAGCAGTACTTC. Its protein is CASSHSGDRTYEQYF.

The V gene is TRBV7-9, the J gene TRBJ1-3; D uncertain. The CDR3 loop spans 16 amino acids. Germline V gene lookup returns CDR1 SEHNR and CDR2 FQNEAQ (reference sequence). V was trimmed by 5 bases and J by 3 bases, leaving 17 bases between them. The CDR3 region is CASSRRGLWGGNTIYF. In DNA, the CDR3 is TGTGCCAGCAGCCGAAGAGGGCTCTGGGGTGGAAACACCATATATTTT.

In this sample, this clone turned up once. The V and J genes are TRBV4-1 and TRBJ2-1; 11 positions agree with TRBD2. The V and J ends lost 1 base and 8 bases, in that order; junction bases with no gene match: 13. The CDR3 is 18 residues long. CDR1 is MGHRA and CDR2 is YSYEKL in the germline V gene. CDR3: CASSQGRNLAGGSDEQFF. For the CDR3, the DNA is TGCGCCAGCAGCCAAGGTCGAAATTTAGCGGGAGGGAGCGATGAGCAGTTCTTC.

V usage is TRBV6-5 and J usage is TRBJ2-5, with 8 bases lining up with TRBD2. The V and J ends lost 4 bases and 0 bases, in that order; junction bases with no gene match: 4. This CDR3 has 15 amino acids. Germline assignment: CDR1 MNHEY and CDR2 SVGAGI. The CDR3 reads CASSSNSGNQETQYF. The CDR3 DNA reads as TGTGCCAGCAGTTCTAATAGCGGGAACCAAGAGACCCAGTACTTC.

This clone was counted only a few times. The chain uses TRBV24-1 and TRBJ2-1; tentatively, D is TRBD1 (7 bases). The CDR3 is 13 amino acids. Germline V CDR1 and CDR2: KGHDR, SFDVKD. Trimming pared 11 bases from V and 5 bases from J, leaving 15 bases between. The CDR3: CASGGDRNNEQFF. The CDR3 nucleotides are TGTGCCAGCGGAGGGGACAGAAACAATGAGCAGTTCTTC.

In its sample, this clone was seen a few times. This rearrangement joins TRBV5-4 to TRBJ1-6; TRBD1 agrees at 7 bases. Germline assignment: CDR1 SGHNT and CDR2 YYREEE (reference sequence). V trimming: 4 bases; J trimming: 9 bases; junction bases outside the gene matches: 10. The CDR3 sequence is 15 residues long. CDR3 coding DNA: TGTGCCAGCAGCCCCGAGACAGGGCTCGGTTCACCCCTCCACTTT. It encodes CASSPETGLGSPLHF.

The CDR3, as DNA: TGTGCCAGCAGCCAAGTGGCTAGTAACATTCAGTACTTC. It yields the protein CASSQVASNIQYF. The rearrangement links TRBV3-1 (or the pseudogene TRBV3-2) to TRBJ2-4; no clear D. CDR1 is LGHDT, CDR2 YNNKEL, per germline (reference sequence). The CDR3 spans 13 residues. Deletions cut 1 base from V and 7 bases from J, with 8 bases between.

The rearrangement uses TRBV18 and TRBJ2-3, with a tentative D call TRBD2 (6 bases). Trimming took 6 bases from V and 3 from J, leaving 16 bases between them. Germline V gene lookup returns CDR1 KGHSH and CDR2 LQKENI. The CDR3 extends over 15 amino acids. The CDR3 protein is CASSPLAGSTDTQYF. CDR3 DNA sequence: TGTGCCAGCTCCCCCCTGGCGGGATCGACAGATACGCAGTATTTT.

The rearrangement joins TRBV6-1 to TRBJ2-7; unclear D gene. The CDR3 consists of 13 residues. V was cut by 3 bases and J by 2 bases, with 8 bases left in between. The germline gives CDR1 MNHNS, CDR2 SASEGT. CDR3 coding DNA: TGTGCCAGCAGTGAGCAGAACCCCTACGAGCAGTACTTC. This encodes CASSEQNPYEQYF.

CDR3 in DNA: TGCGCCAGCAGCTTGGTAGGAGACCAAGAGACCCAGTACTTC. The encoded protein is CASSLVGDQETQYF. The rearrangement joins TRBV5-1 to TRBJ2-5; the D is unclear. The CDR3 runs to 14 residues. V gave up 0 bases and J gave up 0 bases, with 6 bases separating them. CDR1 SGHRS and CDR2 YFSETQ come from the germline V gene. The full variable domain, in which reference TRBV5-1 and TRBJ2-5 provide the parts outside the CDR3, is KAGVTQTPRYLIKTRGQQVTLSCSPISGHRSVSWYQQTPGQGLQFLFEYFSETQRNKGNFPGRFSGRQFSNSRSEMNVSTLELGDSALYLCASSLVGDQETQYFGPGTRLLVL.

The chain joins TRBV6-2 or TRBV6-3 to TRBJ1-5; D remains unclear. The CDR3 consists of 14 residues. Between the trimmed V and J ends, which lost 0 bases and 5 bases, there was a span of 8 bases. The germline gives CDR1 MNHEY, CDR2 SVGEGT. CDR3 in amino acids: CASSYSREYQPQHF. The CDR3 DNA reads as TGTGCCAGCAGTTACTCGCGCGAGTATCAGCCCCAGCATTTT.

The chain's CDR3 is CASFGSGDTQYF. CDR3 sequence (DNA): TGCGCCAGCTTCGGGTCGGGAGATACGCAGTATTTT. The chain couples TRBV5-1 to TRBJ2-3, with unresolved D. This CDR3 spans 12 amino acids. CDR1 is SGHRS, CDR2 YFSETQ, per germline. The V gene lost 7 bases and the J gene lost 5 bases, with 11 bases spanning the gap.

The chain's CDR3 is CASSRTEISYEQYF. The CDR3 DNA is TGTGCCAGCAGTCGGACAGAAATTAGCTACGAGCAGTACTTC. The gene calls are TRBV25-1 and TRBJ2-7, with D possibly being TRBD1 (6 bases). Trimming shortened V by 5 bases and J by 3 bases, and 14 bases separated the two germline ends. The CDR3 is 14 residues long. Germline lookup yields CDR1 MGHDK and CDR2 SYGVNS.

The CDR3 is CASSDGLEQFF. CDR3 DNA sequence: TGTGCCAGCAGTGACGGACTGGAGCAGTTCTTC. V gene TRBV6-4 combines with J gene TRBJ2-1, with a possible D match to TRBD2 (5 bases). The CDR3 has 11 residues. Germline lookup yields CDR1 MRHNA and CDR2 SNTAGT. V lost 2 bases and J lost 10, with 6 bases in between.